Each of the 10 T cell receptor beta chains below was sequenced from the same sample in a study of Ad26.COV2.S vaccination and SARS-CoV-2 variants. Treatment meaning: approximately 18 received Ad26.COV2.S at low or high dose, single or two shots; five or six received placebo; per-sample allocation not given. Sampling happened 63 days after the first vaccine or placebo injection. Libraries were prepared by immunoSEQ multiplex PCR; TCRdb keeps only in-frame clonotypes and omits some of them. The data show around 300,000 clones, about 89% seen once. The sequencing here drew on peripheral blood, taken in a trial of Ad26.COV2.S vaccine versus placebo. The receptors were sampled from a person between 18 and 60 years old who received the Ad26.COV2.S COVID-19 vaccine or a placebo.

The genes are TRBV7-9 and TRBJ2-1; 13 bases agree with TRBD2. The CDR3 covers 16 residues. Germline V gene data show CDR1 as SEHNR and CDR2 as FQNEAQ (reference sequence). V lost 5 bases to trimming and J lost 8 bases; unmatched junction nucleotides: 9. CDR3 DNA sequence: TGTGCCAGCAGCCCGAGGACTAGCGGGAGTATCCATGAGCAGTTCTTC. It translates to CASSPRTSGSIHEQFF.

The gene calls are TRBV9 and TRBJ1-2; TRBD1 is a possible D gene (5 bases). V lost 4 bases, J lost 3 bases, and 16 bases lay in between. This CDR3 contains 15 residues. Germline CDR1 SGDLS, CDR2 YYNGEE. CDR3 in DNA: TGTGCCAGCAGCCTTGACCCCTCGGGGGACTATGGCTACACCTTC. Amino acids: CASSLDPSGDYGYTF.

The J gene is TRBJ2-7, the V gene TRBV9; D may be TRBD2 (5 bases). Trimming pared 0 bases from V and 2 bases from J, leaving 12 bases between. The germline V gene has CDR1 SGDLS and CDR2 YYNGEE. This CDR3 region has 15 residues. CDR3 residues: CASSVDGELTYEQYF. CDR3 DNA sequence: TGTGCCAGCAGCGTAGATGGGGAGCTCACCTACGAGCAGTACTTC.

The chain uses TRBV27 and TRBJ1-1; D may be TRBD1 (5 bases). CDR1 MNHEY and CDR2 SMNVEV come from the germline V gene (reference sequence). The CDR3 has 16 residues. Trimming stripped 3 bases from V and 0 bases from J, with 14 bases between. The CDR3 nucleotides read TGTGCCAGCAGTTTTGGGGCAGAAGAAATGAACACTGAAGCTTTCTTT. It is translated as CASSFGAEEMNTEAFF.

The chain joins TRBV3-1 (or the pseudogene TRBV3-2) to TRBJ2-5, with 9 bases that match TRBD2. Germline-derived CDR1 and CDR2 are LGHDT and YNNKEL (reference sequence). The V segment lost 3 bases and the J segment 4 bases; nucleotides outside the gene matches: 3. The CDR3 sequence is 14 residues long. The CDR3 sequence: CASSQTAGGETQYF. In nucleotides, the CDR3 is TGTGCCAGCAGCCAGACAGCGGGGGGAGAGACCCAGTACTTC.

This clone has only one observation. The chain couples TRBV28 to TRBJ2-4; D remains unclear. Trimming cost V 2 bases and J 2 bases, with 10 bases left between them. The CDR3 is made up of 15 amino acids. The germline V gene encodes CDR1 MDHEN and CDR2 SYDVKM. CDR3 loop: CASSLSWPSKNIQYF. DNA of the CDR3: TGTGCCAGCAGTTTAAGTTGGCCGTCCAAAAACATTCAGTACTTC.

The rearrangement uses TRBV4-2 and TRBJ2-2, with 13 bases matching TRBD2. The V and J ends lost 3 bases and 7 bases, in that order; junction bases with no gene match: 2. Germline V CDR1 and CDR2: LGHNA, YNFKEQ. The CDR3 sequence is 15 residues long. Here the CDR3 DNA reads TGTGCCAGCAGCCAGGGGACTAGCGGGAACGGGGAGCTGTTTTTT. This codes for CASSQGTSGNGELFF.

In its sample, this clone was seen once. The V call is TRBV6-5, the J call TRBJ2-1; 11 bases are shared with TRBD2. The CDR3 contains 14 residues. V was pared by 6 bases and J by 7 bases, with 5 bases of the junction left unmatched. Germline lookup yields CDR1 MNHEY and CDR2 SVGAGI. The CDR3 loop is CASRRLAGRNEQFF. In DNA form, the CDR3 reads TGTGCCAGCAGGCGACTAGCGGGGAGGAATGAGCAGTTCTTC.

This clone was recorded only once. V gene TRBV19 combines with J gene TRBJ2-7; 7 nucleotides line up with TRBD1. This CDR3 is built from 13 residues. Trimming took 8 bases from V and 4 from J; bases not matched to a gene: 8. CDR1 LNHDA and CDR2 SQIVND come from the germline V gene (reference sequence). The CDR3 bases are TGTGCCAGTGGACAGGCCGAAGGATACGAGCAGTACTTC. The encoded protein is CASGQAEGYEQYF.

The genes are TRBV15 and TRBJ2-5; 7 bases agree with TRBD1. This CDR3 comprises 14 residues. The germline CDR1 and CDR2 sequences are LNHNV and YYDKDF (reference sequence). Trimming took 4 bases from V and 1 from J; bases not matched to a gene: 3. This CDR3 reads CATSMRDSQETQYF. The CDR3 DNA sequence: TGTGCCACCAGCATGAGGGACAGCCAAGAGACCCAGTACTTC. The complete variable domain, with remaining parts taken from reference TRBV15 and TRBJ2-5, reads DAMVIQNPRYQVTQFGKPVTLSCSQTLNHNVMYWYQQKSSQAPKLLFHYYDKDFNNEADTPDNFQSRRPNTSFCFLDIRSPGLGDTAMYLCATSMRDSQETQYFGPGTRLLVL.